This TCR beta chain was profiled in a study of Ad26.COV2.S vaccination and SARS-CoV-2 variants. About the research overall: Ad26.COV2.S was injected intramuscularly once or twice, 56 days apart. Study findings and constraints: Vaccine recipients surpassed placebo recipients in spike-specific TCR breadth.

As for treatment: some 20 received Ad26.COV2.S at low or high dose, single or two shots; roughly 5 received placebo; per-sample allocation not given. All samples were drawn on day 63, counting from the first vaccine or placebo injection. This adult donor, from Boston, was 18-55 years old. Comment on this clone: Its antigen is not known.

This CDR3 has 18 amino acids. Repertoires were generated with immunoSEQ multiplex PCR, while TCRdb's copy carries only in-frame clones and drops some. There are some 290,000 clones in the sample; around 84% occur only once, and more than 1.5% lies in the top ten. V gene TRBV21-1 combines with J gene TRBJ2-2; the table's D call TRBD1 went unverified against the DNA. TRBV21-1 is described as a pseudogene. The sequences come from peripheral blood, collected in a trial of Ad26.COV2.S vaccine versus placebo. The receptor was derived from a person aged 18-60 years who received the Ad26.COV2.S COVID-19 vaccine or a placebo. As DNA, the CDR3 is TGTGCCAGCAGCAAAGCTCCCCATGAGGGGGATGAGGGCGGGGAGCTGTTTTTT. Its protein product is CASSKAPHEGDEGGELFF.